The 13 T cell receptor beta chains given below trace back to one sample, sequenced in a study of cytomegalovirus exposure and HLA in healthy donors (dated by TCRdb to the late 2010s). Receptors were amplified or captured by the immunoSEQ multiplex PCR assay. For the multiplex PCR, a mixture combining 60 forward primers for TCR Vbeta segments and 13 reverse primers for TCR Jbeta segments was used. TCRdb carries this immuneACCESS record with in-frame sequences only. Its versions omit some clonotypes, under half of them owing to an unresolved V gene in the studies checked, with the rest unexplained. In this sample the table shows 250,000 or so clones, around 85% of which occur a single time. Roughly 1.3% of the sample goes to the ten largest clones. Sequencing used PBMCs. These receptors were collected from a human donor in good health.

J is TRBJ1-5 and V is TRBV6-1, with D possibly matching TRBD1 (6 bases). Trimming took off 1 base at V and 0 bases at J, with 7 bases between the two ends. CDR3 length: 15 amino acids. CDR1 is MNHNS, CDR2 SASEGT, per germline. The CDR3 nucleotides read TGTGCCAGCAGTGAAGTGACAGGTAGCAATCAGCCCCAGCATTTT. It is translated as CASSEVTGSNQPQHF.

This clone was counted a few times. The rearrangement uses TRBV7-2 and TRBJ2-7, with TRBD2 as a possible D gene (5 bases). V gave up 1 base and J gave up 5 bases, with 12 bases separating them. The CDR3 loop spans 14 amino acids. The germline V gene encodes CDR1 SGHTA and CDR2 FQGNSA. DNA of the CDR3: TGTGCCAGCAGCTTAGGGTTTAGTAGCGACGAGCAGTACTTC. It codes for CASSLGFSSDEQYF. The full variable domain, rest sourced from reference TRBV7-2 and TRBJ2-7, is GAGVSQSPSNKVTEKGKDVELRCDPISGHTALYWYRQSLGQGLEFLIYFQGNSAPDKSGLPSDRFSAERTGGSVSTLTIQRTQQEDSAVYLCASSLGFSSDEQYFGPGTRLTVT.

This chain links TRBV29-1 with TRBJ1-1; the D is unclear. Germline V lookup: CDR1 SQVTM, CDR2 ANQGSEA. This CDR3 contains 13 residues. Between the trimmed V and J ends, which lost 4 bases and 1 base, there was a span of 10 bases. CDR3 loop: CSVVVWANTEAFF. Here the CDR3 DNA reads TGCAGCGTTGTGGTGTGGGCGAACACTGAAGCTTTCTTT.

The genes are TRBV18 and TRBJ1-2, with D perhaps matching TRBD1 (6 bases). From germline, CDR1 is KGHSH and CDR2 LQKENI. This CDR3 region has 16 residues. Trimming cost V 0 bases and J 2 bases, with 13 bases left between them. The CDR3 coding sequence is TGTGCCAGCTCACCACCGAGGGGGGGCTGGAACTATGGCTACACCTTC. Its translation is CASSPPRGGWNYGYTF.

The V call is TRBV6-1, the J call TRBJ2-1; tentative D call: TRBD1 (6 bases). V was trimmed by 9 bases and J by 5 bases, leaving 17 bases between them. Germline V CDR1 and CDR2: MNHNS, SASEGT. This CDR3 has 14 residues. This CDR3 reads CASSQGSTNNEQFF. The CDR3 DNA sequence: TGTGCCAGTTCCCAGGGGAGTACAAACAATGAGCAGTTCTTC.

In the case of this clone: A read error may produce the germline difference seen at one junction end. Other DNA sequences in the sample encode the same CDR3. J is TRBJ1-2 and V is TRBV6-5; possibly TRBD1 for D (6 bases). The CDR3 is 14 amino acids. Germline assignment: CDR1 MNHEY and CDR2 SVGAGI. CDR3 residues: CASSNREGGYGYTF. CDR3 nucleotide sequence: TGTGCCAGCAGCAACAGGGAGGGAGGCTATGGCTATACCTTC.

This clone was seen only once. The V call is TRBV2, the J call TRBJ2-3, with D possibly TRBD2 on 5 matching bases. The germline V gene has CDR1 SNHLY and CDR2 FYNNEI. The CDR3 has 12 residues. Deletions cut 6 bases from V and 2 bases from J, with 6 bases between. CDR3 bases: TGTGCCAGCAGGGGAGACACAGATACGCAGTATTTT. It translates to CASRGDTDTQYF.

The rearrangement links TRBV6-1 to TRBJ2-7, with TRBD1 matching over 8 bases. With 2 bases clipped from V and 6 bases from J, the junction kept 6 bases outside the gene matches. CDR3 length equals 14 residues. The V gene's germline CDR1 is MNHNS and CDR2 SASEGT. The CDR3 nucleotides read TGTGCCAGCAGTGAAATCCAGGGGGCTCGCGAGCAGTACTTC. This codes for CASSEIQGAREQYF.

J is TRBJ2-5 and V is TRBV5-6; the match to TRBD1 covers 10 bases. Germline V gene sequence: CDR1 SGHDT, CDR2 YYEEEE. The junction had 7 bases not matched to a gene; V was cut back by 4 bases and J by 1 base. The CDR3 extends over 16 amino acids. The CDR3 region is CASSGYGTGVQETQYF. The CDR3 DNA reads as TGTGCCAGCAGCGGCTACGGGACAGGGGTCCAAGAGACCCAGTACTTC. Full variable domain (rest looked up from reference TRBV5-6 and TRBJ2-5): DAGVTQSPTHLIKTRGQQVTLRCSPKSGHDTVSWYQQALGQGPQFIFQYYEEEERQRGNFPDRFSGHQFPNYSSELNVNALLLGDSALYLCASSGYGTGVQETQYFGPGTRLLVL.

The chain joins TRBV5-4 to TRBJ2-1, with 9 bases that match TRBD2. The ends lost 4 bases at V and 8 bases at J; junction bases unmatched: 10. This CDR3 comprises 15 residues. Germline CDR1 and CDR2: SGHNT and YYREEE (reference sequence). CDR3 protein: CASSLGLAQDYEQFF. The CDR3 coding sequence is TGTGCCAGCAGCCTAGGACTAGCGCAAGACTATGAGCAGTTCTTC.

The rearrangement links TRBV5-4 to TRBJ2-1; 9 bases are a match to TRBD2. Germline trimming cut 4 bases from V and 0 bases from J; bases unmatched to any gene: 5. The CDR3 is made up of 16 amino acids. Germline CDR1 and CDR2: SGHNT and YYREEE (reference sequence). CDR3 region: CASSPGLAVSYNEQFF. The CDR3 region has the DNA TGTGCCAGCAGCCCGGGACTAGCTGTCTCCTACAATGAGCAGTTCTTC.

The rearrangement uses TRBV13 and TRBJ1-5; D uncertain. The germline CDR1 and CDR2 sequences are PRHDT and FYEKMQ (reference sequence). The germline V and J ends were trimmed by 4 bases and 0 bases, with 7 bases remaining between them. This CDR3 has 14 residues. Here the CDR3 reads CASSCEYSNQPQHF. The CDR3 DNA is TGTGCCAGCAGCTGTGAGTATAGCAATCAGCCCCAGCATTTT.

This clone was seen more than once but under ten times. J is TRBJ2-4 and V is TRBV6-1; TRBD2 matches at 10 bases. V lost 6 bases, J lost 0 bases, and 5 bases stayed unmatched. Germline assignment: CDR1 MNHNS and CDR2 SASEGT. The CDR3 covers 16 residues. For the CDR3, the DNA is TGTGCCAGCAGAGAACTAGCGGGGCTAGCCAAAAACATTCAGTACTTC. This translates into CASRELAGLAKNIQYF.